These T cell receptor beta chains were read from a single sample in a study of early stage breast cancer tumors. Produced via immunoSEQ multiplex PCR; TCRdb's table is partial and in-frame only. The sample consists of about 2,600 clones, around 65% of them appearing once. Sequencing was carried out using normal breast tissue next to the tumor. The receptor set was obtained from a person in their fifties or sixties with breast cancer. Each CDR3 is given with its conserved first and last residue. The D gene is left open where the match is weak. For some rows the clone size is stated as once, few or many, or as a class when expanded; others skip it.

-	TRBV14	TRBJ2-1	-	CASSRHGELEQFF	TGTGCCAGCAGCCGACACGGAGAACTTGAGCAGTTCTTC
-	TRBV6-5	TRBJ2-7	once	CASSAGTASYEQYF	TGTGCCAGCAGCGCCGGGACGGCCTCCTACGAGCAGTACTTC
-	TRBV7-3	TRBJ2-7	large	CASSLGPGFSYEQYF	TGTGCCAGCAGCTTAGGGCCGGGATTCTCCTACGAGCAGTACTTC
-	TRBV9	TRBJ1-5	once	CASSVEGGINQPQHF	TGTGCCAGCAGCGTAGAAGGAGGGATCAATCAGCCCCAGCATTTT
-	TRBV18	TRBJ2-3	-	CASTDESTDTQYF	TGTGCCAGCACAGACGAGAGCACAGATACGCAGTATTTT
-	TRBV6-4	TRBJ2-3	few	CASSVSIGGTQYF	TGTGCCAGCAGTGTCTCAATAGGGGGAACGCAGTATTTT
-	TRBV30	TRBJ2-6	-	CAYPGQTGANVLTF	TGTGCCTACCCGGGACAAACTGGGGCCAACGTCCTGACTTTC
TRBD1	TRBV11-2	TRBJ1-2	-	CASSLGQGRCGYTF	TGTGCCAGCAGCTTAGGACAGGGGCGGTGTGGCTACACCTTC
-	TRBV9	TRBJ2-5	-	CASSVLGTPQETQYF	TGTGCCAGCAGCGTACTGGGGACACCGCAAGAGACCCAGTACTTC
TRBD1	TRBV13	TRBJ2-2	large	CASSADRPNTGELFF	TGTGCCAGCAGCGCGGACAGGCCGAACACCGGGGAGCTGTTTTTT
TRBD2	TRBV9	TRBJ2-1	-	CASSGLAGGQNNEQFF	TGTGCCAGCAGCGGACTAGCGGGGGGCCAAAACAATGAGCAGTTCTTC